Presented here are 31 T cell receptor beta chains from one specimen sequenced in a study of T-cell reconstitution after alpha-beta-depleted transplantation in children. Preparation of the TCRbeta library involved a method that used unique molecular identifiers. TCRdb passed the PCR reads through MiXCR, listing each CDR3 protein once. Of some 300,000 distinct CDR3 sequences detected, approximately 10% appear once; the ten largest clones hold roughly 2.5%. Sequencing used PBMCs from the stem cell graft donor, obtained from the stem cell graft. The source of these receptors is a human donor who donated a stem cell graft to a child with acute lymphoblastic leukemia.

The table lists this clonotype with a few counts. The chain employs TRBV7-9 and TRBJ2-7, with 11 positions matching TRBD2. This CDR3 is built from 15 residues. J lost 7 bases, V lost 5 bases, and 10 bases had no gene match. Looked up from germline, CDR1 is SEHNR and CDR2 is FQNEAQ (reference sequence). The DNA for the CDR3 is TGTGCCAGCAGCGGAACGGGACTAGCGGCCCTTGAGCAGTACTTC. It translates to CASSGTGLAALEQYF.

This clonotype was seen ten or more times. This CDR3 is CASSQDPASYEQYF. For the CDR3, the DNA is TGCGCCAGCAGCCAAGATCCTGCATCGTACGAGCAGTACTTC. This rearrangement joins TRBV4-3 to TRBJ2-7, with D unclear. Germline assignment: CDR1 LGHNA and CDR2 YSLEER. Between the trimmed V and J ends, which lost 0 bases and 4 bases, there was a span of 10 bases. There are 14 residues in the CDR3.

Ten or more counts support this clonotype. Compared with germline, one end of the junction differs, possibly owing to a read error. This chain connects TRBV4-1 to TRBJ1-3; D is perhaps TRBD1 (6 bases). This CDR3 is 15 amino acids long. Germline V gene sequence: CDR1 MGHRA, CDR2 YSYEKL. The CDR3 bases are TGTGCCAGCAGCCAAGACAGGAGCTCTGGAAACACCATATATTTT. This codes for CASSQDRSSGNTIYF.

V gene TRBV12-3 or TRBV12-4 combines with J gene TRBJ1-5; weak D call: TRBD1 (5 bases). The germline V and J ends were trimmed by 6 bases and 3 bases, with 15 bases remaining between them. This CDR3 contains 15 residues. The CDR3 region is CASRRQGGDNQPQHF. Written as DNA, the CDR3 is TGTGCCAGCAGGCGCCAGGGAGGTGACAATCAGCCCCAGCATTTT.

The table lists this clonotype with a few counts. The V and J genes are TRBV20-1 and TRBJ2-1; 10 bases are a match to TRBD2. The CDR3 is 17 residues long. CDR1 is DFQATT, CDR2 SNEGSKA, per germline (reference sequence). After removal of 0 bases from V and 6 bases from J, the junction contained 11 bases not matched to a gene. CDR3 bases: TGCAGTGCTAGAGATTATGCTAGCGGGAGTCGGGTCAATGAGCAGTTCTTC. Amino acids: CSARDYASGSRVNEQFF.

The V gene is TRBV12-3 or TRBV12-4, the J gene TRBJ1-2, with D hard to call. The CDR3 length is 11 residues. Trimming cost V 5 bases and J 3 bases, with 4 bases left between them. The CDR3 reads CASSAYYGYTF. Written as DNA, the CDR3 is TGTGCCAGCAGTGCCTACTATGGCTACACCTTC.

The CDR3, as DNA: TGTGCCTGCACCCAGAGACCCGGGACCGCCAGCTCCTACGAGCAGTACTTC. This encodes CACTQRPGTASSYEQYF. J is TRBJ2-7 and V is TRBV3-1, with D perhaps being TRBD1 or TRBD2 (5 bases each). The germline gives CDR1 LGHDT, CDR2 YNNKEL (reference sequence). The length of the CDR3 is 17 residues. Trimming left V 11 bases short and J 0 bases short, with 26 bases between.

This clonotype was seen only a few times. The chain uses TRBV7-8 and TRBJ2-7, with D unclear. Trimming took 1 base from V and 6 from J, leaving 10 bases between them. CDR3 size: 13 residues. Germline CDR1 SGHVS, CDR2 FQNEAQ. The DNA for the CDR3 is TGTGCCAGCAGCTTAGGCCTAGGAACCGAGCAGTACTTC. Residues: CASSLGLGTEQYF.

This clonotype was recorded a few times. The chain has TRBV15 and TRBJ2-3; TRBD2 is a possible D gene (6 bases). The CDR3 spans 16 residues. V dropped 3 bases and J dropped 4 bases, with 17 bases sitting between them. Germline CDR1 LNHNV, CDR2 YYDKDF (reference sequence). The CDR3 sequence: CATSSLVKGGADTQYF. Here the CDR3 DNA reads TGTGCCACCAGCAGCCTAGTCAAGGGAGGCGCAGATACGCAGTATTTT.

This chain links TRBV5-1 with TRBJ2-2; 8 nucleotides line up with TRBD1. This CDR3 has 16 residues. Unmatched junction bases numbered 21, after V lost 4 bases and J lost 16 bases. CDR1 SGHRS and CDR2 YFSETQ come from the germline V gene. The CDR3 coding sequence is TGCGCCAGCAGCCGCCCCCGACAGGGGATAACCGGGGACCAGTTTTTT. This codes for CASSRPRQGITGDQFF.

This clonotype appeared a few times. The rearrangement links TRBV7-2 to TRBJ1-2; no clear D. This CDR3 has 15 amino acids. Germline-derived CDR1 and CDR2 are SGHTA and FQGNSA. Trimming pared 1 base from V and 4 bases from J, leaving 13 bases between. The CDR3 region is CASSLVWEGFYGYTF. For the CDR3, the DNA is TGTGCCAGCAGCTTAGTATGGGAAGGGTTCTATGGCTACACCTTC.

This chain joins TRBV6-1 and TRBJ2-5; D may match TRBD1 or TRBD2 (6 bases each). This CDR3 spans 16 amino acids. Germline V gene lookup returns CDR1 MNHNS and CDR2 SASEGT. V was clipped by 0 bases and J by 4 bases, with 15 bases between them. CDR3 protein: CASSEAGGIVGETQYF. Here the CDR3 DNA reads TGTGCCAGCAGTGAAGCAGGGGGGATAGTGGGAGAGACCCAGTACTTC.

This sequence joins TRBV3-1 and TRBJ2-5; 9 positions match TRBD1. Germline-derived CDR1 and CDR2 are LGHDT and YNNKEL (reference sequence). Unmatched junction bases numbered 6, after V lost 3 bases and J lost 7 bases. This CDR3 region has 14 residues. As DNA, the CDR3 is TGTGCCAGCAGCCAGGGACAGGGATGGGTGACCCAGTACTTC. Its translation is CASSQGQGWVTQYF.

This chain connects TRBV6-5 to TRBJ2-4, with TRBD2 matching over 9 bases. Germline CDR1 and CDR2: MNHEY and SVGAGI. This CDR3 has 16 amino acids. Trimming removed 4 bases from V and 4 bases from J; junction bases left unmatched: 8. CDR3 loop: CASSSPIAGAKNIQYF. DNA for the CDR3: TGTGCCAGCAGTTCCCCTATAGCGGGAGCGAAAAACATTCAGTACTTC.

V and J are TRBV12-3 or TRBV12-4 and TRBJ2-7; TRBD2 might be the D (5 bases). The CDR3 sequence is 14 residues long. The ends were cut back, 5 bases at V and 3 bases at J, with 14 bases in the middle. The CDR3: CASSRGSSGYEQYF. In DNA, the CDR3 is TGTGCCAGCAGTAGAGGGAGCAGCGGCTACGAGCAGTACTTC.

The rearrangement uses TRBV7-9 and TRBJ1-1, with 7 nucleotides matching TRBD1. The CDR3 has 12 residues. The V segment lost 6 bases and the J segment 7 bases; nucleotides outside the gene matches: 5. Per the germline V gene, CDR1 is SEHNR and CDR2 is FQNEAQ (reference sequence). The CDR3 DNA reads TGTGCCAGCAGACAGGGGCAAGGTGAAGCTTTCTTT. Protein: CASRQGQGEAFF.

This clonotype was counted a few times. The gene calls are TRBV5-1 and TRBJ2-3; unclear D gene. CDR1 and CDR2 (germline): SGHRS, YFSETQ. Trimming pared 3 bases from V and 0 bases from J, leaving 14 bases between. The CDR3 is 16 residues long. Here the CDR3 reads CASSSQEFSSTDTQYF. CDR3 bases: TGCGCCAGCAGCTCTCAGGAATTTTCTAGCACAGATACGCAGTATTTT. Filled out from reference TRBV5-1 and TRBJ2-3, the complete variable domain reads KAGVTQTPRYLIKTRGQQVTLSCSPISGHRSVSWYQQTPGQGLQFLFEYFSETQRNKGNFPGRFSGRQFSNSRSEMNVSTLELGDSALYLCASSSQEFSSTDTQYFGPGTRLTVL.

This chain joins TRBV6-2 or TRBV6-3 and TRBJ2-2; no clear D gene. CDR3 size: 15 residues. Trimming removed 2 bases from V and 5 bases from J, with 12 bases in between. Looked up from germline, CDR1 is MNHEY and CDR2 is SVGEGT. Here the CDR3 reads CASSYQSGLTGELFF. As DNA, the CDR3 is TGTGCCAGCAGTTACCAGTCCGGGTTGACCGGGGAGCTGTTTTTT.

Only a few counts were recorded for this clonotype. The rearrangement joins TRBV7-8 to TRBJ2-1, with 8 positions matching TRBD2. CDR1 is SGHVS and CDR2 is FQNEAQ in the germline V gene. Germline trimming cut 2 bases from V and 6 bases from J; bases unmatched to any gene: 3. The CDR3 totals 14 residues. The CDR3 DNA reads as TGTGCCAGCAGCTTATACGGGAGGGGCAATGAGCAGTTCTTC. Amino acid sequence: CASSLYGRGNEQFF.

The gene calls are TRBV5-1 and TRBJ1-2; possible D gene TRBD1, 5 bases. CDR1 SGHRS and CDR2 YFSETQ come from the germline V gene. The length of the CDR3 is 16 residues. The ends were cut back, 4 bases at V and 5 bases at J, with 21 bases in the middle. DNA of the CDR3: TGCGCCAGCAGCCCGGGGACCGTCGGGCTAATGTATGGCTACACCTTC. It specifies CASSPGTVGLMYGYTF.

For the CDR3, the DNA is TGTGCCAGCAGCCGAACAGGGGGCGAAGAGACCCAGTACTTC. Amino acid sequence: CASSRTGGEETQYF. The genes are TRBV7-3 and TRBJ2-5; 9 bases fit TRBD1. The CDR3 is 14 amino acids. Germline V gives CDR1 SGHTA, CDR2 FQGTGA. V lost 5 bases, J lost 3 bases, and 4 bases stayed unmatched.

J is TRBJ2-7 and V is TRBV5-1, with 8 bases aligning to TRBD2. The CDR3 totals 14 residues. J gave up 1 base and V 9 bases, and 9 bases lay outside the gene matches. Germline CDR1 and CDR2: SGHRS and YFSETQ. CDR3 sequence: CATRSGSVSYEQYF. The DNA for the CDR3 is TGCGCCACCCGGAGCGGGAGTGTATCCTACGAGCAGTACTTC.

The J gene is TRBJ2-7, the V gene TRBV12-3 or TRBV12-4; D unresolved. Deletions cut 2 bases from V and 4 bases from J, with 15 bases between. There are 15 residues in the CDR3. The CDR3 region has the DNA TGTGCCAGCAGTTTACCCCAGTCTAGTGGGTACGAGCAGTACTTC. This translates into CASSLPQSSGYEQYF.

This clonotype occurred many times. The V call is TRBV7-8, the J call TRBJ2-3; D might be TRBD2 (5 bases). V was pared by 9 bases and J by 11 bases, with 15 bases between. CDR1 and CDR2 (germline): SGHVS, FQNEAQ. The CDR3 is 11 residues long. For the CDR3, the DNA is TGTGCCAGTGCGGAGGCTACACTGCAGTATTTT. Translation gives CASAEATLQYF. Full variable domain (outside the CDR3, taken from reference TRBV7-8 and TRBJ2-3): GAGVSQSPRYKVAKRGQDVALRCDPISGHVSLFWYQQALGQGPEFLTYFQNEAQLDKSGLPSDRFFAERPEGSVSTLKIQRTQQEDSAVYLCASAEATLQYFGPGTRLTVL.

This clonotype was observed at least ten times. The rearrangement uses TRBV7-2 and TRBJ2-3; unclear D gene. The ends were cut back, 1 base at V and 4 bases at J, with 6 bases in the middle. CDR3 length equals 13 residues. CDR1 is SGHTA and CDR2 is FQGNSA in the germline V gene. The CDR3 region is CASSLDPPDTQYF. The CDR3 DNA follows: TGTGCCAGCAGCTTAGACCCCCCAGATACGCAGTATTTT.

The CDR3 protein is CSVVMTGGLYEQYF. CDR3 in DNA: TGCAGCGTTGTCATGACGGGAGGCCTCTACGAGCAGTACTTC. This sequence joins TRBV29-1 and TRBJ2-7; 7 bases are a match to TRBD2. Germline V gene lookup returns CDR1 SQVTM and CDR2 ANQGSEA. CDR3 length: 14 residues. The V segment lost 4 bases and the J segment 3 bases; nucleotides outside the gene matches: 9.

The chain is built from TRBV4-1 and TRBJ1-4, with 7 bases lining up with TRBD1. The V gene end was trimmed by 2 bases and the J gene end by 6 bases; junction bases not matched to a gene: 6. Germline CDR1 reads MGHRA; CDR2 reads YSYEKL. This CDR3 comprises 15 residues. In nucleotides, the CDR3 is TGCGCCAGCAGCCAAACCGGGACAGTGGATGAAAAACTGTTTTTT. It encodes CASSQTGTVDEKLFF.

The genes are TRBV7-8 and TRBJ2-3, with 7 bases fitting TRBD1. Germline-derived CDR1 and CDR2 are SGHVS and FQNEAQ. This CDR3 is 17 amino acids long. After removal of 5 bases from V and 3 bases from J, the junction contained 14 bases not matched to a gene. The CDR3: CASSALPRQGWTDTQYF. As DNA, the CDR3 is TGTGCCAGCAGCGCTCTACCCCGACAGGGATGGACAGATACGCAGTATTTT.

The table lists this clonotype with a few counts. V gene TRBV7-8 combines with J gene TRBJ2-5; unclear D gene. V dropped 5 bases and J dropped 1 base, with 17 bases sitting between them. Germline assignment: CDR1 SGHVS and CDR2 FQNEAQ. This CDR3 has 16 residues. CDR3 loop: CASSLHAKGAQETQYF. The CDR3 coding sequence is TGTGCCAGCAGCCTACACGCCAAGGGTGCCCAAGAGACCCAGTACTTC.

This clonotype was seen a handful of times. This chain links TRBV7-2 with TRBJ2-2; maybe TRBD1 (6 bases). V was cut by 2 bases and J by 0 bases, with 28 bases left in between. This CDR3 has 22 amino acids. The germline CDR1 and CDR2 sequences are SGHTA and FQGNSA. The CDR3 sequence is CASSLPPGQELPITTNTGELFF. CDR3 bases: TGTGCCAGCAGCTTACCCCCGGGACAAGAGCTTCCCATCACCACGAACACCGGGGAGCTGTTTTTT.

This clonotype was seen many times. This chain connects TRBV20-1 to TRBJ2-1, with 10 bases aligning to TRBD2. The CDR3 covers 15 residues. Losses at the gene ends were 0 bases for V and 9 bases for J; bases not matched to a gene: 8. Germline lookup yields CDR1 DFQATT and CDR2 SNEGSKA (reference sequence). The CDR3 loop is CSARDVASGSPEQFF. DNA for the CDR3: TGCAGTGCTAGAGACGTGGCTAGCGGGAGTCCTGAGCAGTTCTTC.